Detailed here is one T cell receptor beta chain. This sample was included in a study of blood T cell repertoires in COVID-19. Study details: The United States, Italy and Spain supplied acute and convalescent COVID-19 samples. T cells, B-cell-depleted T cells, or PBMCs supplied cDNA or gDNA.

This CDR3 spans 14 amino acids. V lost 3 bases and J 7 bases, leaving 12 bases between the germline ends. Per the germline V gene, CDR1 is MDHEN and CDR2 is SYDVKM. As originally analysed: Using reference gene primer amplification, nucleated cell counts were estimated. Generated by immunoSEQ multiplex PCR, the TCRdb table keeps only in-frame clones and is missing some. From that table come the V and J calls and clone size; the DNA was used to work out D and trimming. The sample has 52,000 or so clones, roughly 84% seen once. The rearrangement joins TRBV28 to TRBJ1-4; perhaps TRBD1 as D (6 bases). Sequencing used peripheral blood. The receptor was isolated from a man aged 65 to 85 with active COVID-19. The CDR3 region is CASSFQGRGEKLFF. The CDR3 nucleotides read TGTGCCAGCAGTTTCCAGGGGCGTGGTGAAAAACTGTTTTTT.